The 26 T cell receptor beta chains reported below all come from one sample, sequenced in a study of CD8+ T cells in alopecia areata. The sequencing template was cDNA reverse transcribed from extracted RNA. Sequenced by immunoSEQ multiplex PCR; TCRdb stores in-frame clones only, minus some. This table has fewer than 350,000 clones, about three fifths appearing once. Documented treatment: oral pan-JAK inhibitor, 5-10 mg twice daily. Sequencing used CD4+ T cells sorted from blood, obtained at week 24, from a patient treated with tofacitinib. The receptors derive from a human donor with alopecia areata.

J is TRBJ2-5 and V is TRBV5-1; 7 bases line up with TRBD2. The CDR3 has 16 residues. Germline CDR1 is SGHRS and CDR2 is YFSETQ. V was pared by 5 bases and J by 2 bases, with 12 bases of the junction left unmatched. The chain's CDR3 is CASSNPGGSPQETQYF. The CDR3 bases are TGCGCCAGCAGTAACCCCGGGGGGTCACCTCAAGAGACCCAGTACTTC.

The chain is built from TRBV29-1 and TRBJ1-5, with a tentative D call TRBD1 (6 bases). V lost 7 bases and J lost 3, with 16 bases in between. This CDR3 is built from 14 residues. Germline V gene sequence: CDR1 SQVTM, CDR2 ANQGSEA. The CDR3 coding sequence is TGCAGCGCCCGATTACAGGGCGACAATCAGCCCCAGCATTTT. It is translated as CSARLQGDNQPQHF.

The chain employs TRBV7-9 and TRBJ2-5; TRBD2 agrees at 8 bases. Germline CDR1 and CDR2: SEHNR and FQNEAQ (reference sequence). The J segment lost 2 bases and the V segment lost 2 bases, leaving 1 base of the junction unmatched. CDR3 length: 14 residues. The CDR3 DNA is TGTGCCAGCAGCTTAAGCGGGGGTCAAGAGACCCAGTACTTC. The encoded protein is CASSLSGGQETQYF.

The chain combines TRBV30 with TRBJ2-5; the D gene is possibly TRBD1 (6 bases). The length of the CDR3 is 15 residues. V lost 0 bases and J lost 2, with 13 bases in between. Looked up from germline, CDR1 is GTSNPN and CDR2 is SVGIG (reference sequence). In DNA form, the CDR3 reads TGTGCCTGGAGTGTACGCCGTGACAGGCAAGAGACCCAGTACTTC. Its protein is CAWSVRRDRQETQYF.

This clone was seen a few times. The rearrangement links TRBV29-1 to TRBJ1-2; 7 bases are a match to TRBD1. CDR1 SQVTM and CDR2 ANQGSEA come from the germline V gene. With 6 bases clipped from V and 4 bases from J, the junction kept 5 bases outside the gene matches. This CDR3 region has 12 residues. CDR3 protein: CSVGQGGYGYTF. CDR3 bases: TGCAGCGTAGGCCAGGGGGGCTATGGCTACACCTTC. Full variable domain (rest looked up from reference TRBV29-1 and TRBJ1-2): SAVISQKPSRDICQRGTSLTIQCQVDSQVTMMFWYRQQPGQSLTLIATANQGSEATYESGFVIDKFPISRPNLTFSTLTVSNMSPEDSSIYLCSVGQGGYGYTFGSGTRLTVV.

This clone was counted a few times. The chain combines TRBV10-3 with TRBJ2-3; no clear D. The V gene's germline CDR1 is ENHRY and CDR2 SYGVKD. This CDR3 is built from 14 residues. The V end lost 4 bases, the J end lost 1 base, and 9 bases lay between the germline ends. DNA for the CDR3: TGTGCCATCAGTGGGGGTCGGGGCACAGATACGCAGTATTTT. Encoded protein: CAISGGRGTDTQYF.

The V and J genes are TRBV29-1 and TRBJ2-1, with 14 positions matching TRBD2. The trim removed 2 bases at V and 4 bases at J, leaving 4 bases unmatched. The CDR3 runs to 16 residues. Germline values: CDR1 SQVTM, CDR2 ANQGSEA. Written as DNA, the CDR3 is TGCAGCGTTGAACCCGGGACTAGCGGGGGTTACAATGAGCAGTTCTTC. It encodes CSVEPGTSGGYNEQFF.

The rearrangement links TRBV19 to TRBJ1-1; no reliable D call. This CDR3 comprises 13 residues. Deletions cut 6 bases from V and 3 bases from J, with 11 bases between. CDR1 LNHDA and CDR2 SQIVND come from the germline V gene (reference sequence). The CDR3, as DNA: TGTGCCAGTAGCTTTCGAGATGACACTGAAGCTTTCTTT. Its translation is CASSFRDDTEAFF.

This chain joins TRBV7-2 and TRBJ1-5; 8 nucleotides match TRBD1. V lost 1 base, J lost 7 bases, and 6 bases stayed unmatched. There are 15 residues in the CDR3. Germline V gene sequence: CDR1 SGHTA, CDR2 FQGNSA. Here the CDR3 reads CASSLGQGARQPQHF. The CDR3 nucleotides are TGTGCCAGCAGCTTAGGTCAGGGGGCAAGGCAGCCCCAGCATTTT.

The CDR3 loop is CASSQLPGSDEAFF. CDR3 in DNA: TGCGCCAGCAGCCAACTTCCAGGCAGCGATGAAGCTTTCTTT. J is TRBJ1-1 and V is TRBV4-1; D not resolved. This CDR3 is built from 14 residues. V lost 2 bases to trimming and J lost 7 bases, with 14 bases between them. The germline gives CDR1 MGHRA, CDR2 YSYEKL.

This clone was detected only a few times. The V call is TRBV5-1, the J call TRBJ2-1; the D gene is possibly TRBD2 (5 bases). Trimming removed 5 bases from V and 8 bases from J, with 17 bases in between. CDR3 size: 14 residues. Per the germline V gene, CDR1 is SGHRS and CDR2 is YFSETQ. The CDR3 nucleotides are TGCGCCAGCAGGACTACAATGGTGGGCGATGAGCAGTTCTTC. Translation gives CASRTTMVGDEQFF.

The rearrangement uses TRBV9 and TRBJ2-1; TRBD2 matches 10 bases. After removal of 2 bases from V and 6 bases from J, the junction contained 5 bases not matched to a gene. Germline CDR1 is SGDLS and CDR2 is YYNGEE. The CDR3 sequence is 15 residues long. CDR3 bases: TGTGCCAGCAGCGTCAGCGGGGGGGACCTCAATGAGCAGTTCTTC. Amino acid sequence: CASSVSGGDLNEQFF. Based on the CDR3 plus reference TRBV9 and TRBJ2-1, the full variable domain is DSGVTQTPKHLITATGQRVTLRCSPRSGDLSVYWYQQSLDQGLQFLIQYYNGEERAKGNILERFSAQQFPDLHSELNLSSLELGDSALYFCASSVSGGDLNEQFFGPGTRLTVL.

This clone turned up a few times. This chain uses TRBV29-1 with TRBJ2-7; D is possibly TRBD1 (5 bases). The CDR3 contains 14 residues. V lost 4 bases to trimming and J lost 3 bases, with 16 bases between them. The germline V gene has CDR1 SQVTM and CDR2 ANQGSEA. CDR3 protein: CSVAGGAGNYEQYF. The CDR3 region has the DNA TGCAGCGTTGCGGGTGGGGCAGGTAACTACGAGCAGTACTTC.

Concerning this clone itself: In the same sample, other DNA sequences code for this CDR3. This rearrangement joins TRBV30 to TRBJ2-3; TRBD1 aligns across 7 bases. This CDR3 region has 15 residues. With V trimmed by 0 bases and J by 1 base, 4 bases remained unmatched. Germline CDR1 is GTSNPN and CDR2 is SVGIG (reference sequence). The CDR3: CAWSVRGGGTDTQYF. The CDR3 DNA follows: TGTGCCTGGAGTGTACGAGGGGGCGGCACAGATACGCAGTATTTT.

This clone has only one observation. The chain employs TRBV4-1 and TRBJ2-5, with D perhaps matching TRBD1 or TRBD2 (5 bases each). Trimming cost V 0 bases and J 5 bases, with 13 bases left between them. Germline V gene sequence: CDR1 MGHRA, CDR2 YSYEKL. The CDR3 runs 15 residues. CDR3 amino acids: CASSQDASWGETQYF. The CDR3 region has the DNA TGCGCCAGCAGCCAAGATGCTAGTTGGGGGGAGACCCAGTACTTC.

The chain links TRBV28 to TRBJ2-6; D is ambiguous. The CDR3 covers 15 residues. Germline loops: CDR1 MDHEN, CDR2 SYDVKM. Trimming removed 2 bases from V and 0 bases from J, with 5 bases in between. The CDR3 nucleotides are TGTGCCAGCAGTTTAGGCGCCTCTGGGGCCAACGTCCTGACTTTC. Protein: CASSLGASGANVLTF. Based on the CDR3 plus reference TRBV28 and TRBJ2-6, the full variable domain is DVKVTQSSRYLVKRTGEKVFLECVQDMDHENMFWYRQDPGLGLRLIYFSYDVKMKEKGDIPEGYSVSREKKERFSLILESASTNQTSMYLCASSLGASGANVLTFGAGSRLTVL.

This clone was counted between two and nine times. V usage is TRBV29-1 and J usage is TRBJ2-7, with 7 positions matching TRBD1. Germline CDR1 and CDR2: SQVTM and ANQGSEA. This CDR3 has 12 amino acids. The V and J ends lost 2 bases and 4 bases, in that order; junction bases with no gene match: 2. The CDR3: CSVEKTGYEQYF. In DNA, the CDR3 is TGCAGCGTTGAAAAGACAGGGTACGAGCAGTACTTC.

On this clone itself: An end of the junction differs from the germline gene, which may be a read error. This chain connects TRBV7-7 to TRBJ2-5, with 7 positions matching TRBD1. This CDR3 is 15 amino acids long. Germline V gene sequence: CDR1 SSHAT, CDR2 FNYEAQ (reference sequence). CDR3 sequence: CASSLAGGTEETQYF. CDR3 nucleotide sequence: TGTGCTAGCAGCTTAGCCGGTGGGACAGAAGAGACCCAGTACTTC.

This clone has more than one count but fewer than ten. V and J are TRBV15 and TRBJ2-7; 8 nucleotides align to TRBD1. The germline V gene encodes CDR1 LNHNV and CDR2 YYDKDF (reference sequence). V shed 8 bases and J 0 bases; nucleotides not matched to a gene: 6. CDR3 size: 14 residues. CDR3 sequence reads: CATGTGISSYEQYF. In DNA form, the CDR3 reads TGTGCCACCGGGACAGGCATAAGCTCCTACGAGCAGTACTTC.

The chain is built from TRBV29-1 and TRBJ1-1, with 7 bases aligning to TRBD1. The CDR3 covers 17 residues. Looked up from germline, CDR1 is SQVTM and CDR2 is ANQGSEA. The V gene end was trimmed by 1 base and the J gene end by 5 bases; junction bases not matched to a gene: 16. The CDR3 spells CSVEAAGGWTGKTEAFF. CDR3 sequence (DNA): TGCAGCGTTGAAGCGGCAGGGGGATGGACGGGGAAAACTGAAGCTTTCTTT. The variable domain in full, with the rest retrieved from reference TRBV29-1 and TRBJ1-1, is SAVISQKPSRDICQRGTSLTIQCQVDSQVTMMFWYRQQPGQSLTLIATANQGSEATYESGFVIDKFPISRPNLTFSTLTVSNMSPEDSSIYLCSVEAAGGWTGKTEAFFGQGTRLTVV.

V is TRBV9 and J is TRBJ2-7, with D tentatively TRBD1 or TRBD2 (7 bases each). Trimming left V 4 bases short and J 5 bases short, with 16 bases between. In germline, CDR1 is SGDLS, CDR2 YYNGEE. The CDR3 spans 14 residues. The CDR3 loop reads CASSPRGGGNEQYF. The DNA of the CDR3 is TGTGCCAGCAGCCCCCGGGGAGGGGGCAACGAGCAGTACTTC.

Worth noting for this clone: One junction end does not reproduce the germline sequence, and a read error may be involved. V usage is TRBV18 and J usage is TRBJ2-1, with 7 nucleotides matching TRBD1. CDR1 is KGHSH, CDR2 LQKENI, per germline. The CDR3 runs to 13 residues. The CDR3 spells CASSPTPDREPFF. CDR3 in DNA: TGTGCCAGCTCACCTACCCCTGACAGGGAGCCGTTCTTC.

V gene TRBV29-1 combines with J gene TRBJ2-5; 12 nucleotides agree with TRBD1. V lost 6 bases to trimming and J lost 11 bases; unmatched junction nucleotides: 7. Germline V CDR1 and CDR2: SQVTM, ANQGSEA. This CDR3 contains 12 residues. CDR3 amino acids: CSVGTGGGEQYF. The CDR3 nucleotides are TGCAGCGTGGGGACAGGGGGCGGAGAGCAGTACTTC. The whole variable domain, filled in from reference TRBV29-1 and TRBJ2-5, reads SAVISQKPSRDICQRGTSLTIQCQVDSQVTMMFWYRQQPGQSLTLIATANQGSEATYESGFVIDKFPISRPNLTFSTLTVSNMSPEDSSIYLCSVGTGGGEQYFGPGTRLLVL.

J is TRBJ2-1 and V is TRBV7-2; 11 bases are a match to TRBD2. This CDR3 has 17 amino acids. The germline V gene has CDR1 SGHTA and CDR2 FQGNSA. J lost 3 bases, V lost 5 bases, and 9 bases had no gene match. The CDR3 DNA reads as TGTGCCAGCAGCCGGACTAGCGGGTCACCCAACTACAATGAGCAGTTCTTC. Its translation: CASSRTSGSPNYNEQFF.

The V and J genes are TRBV2 and TRBJ2-5; 7 bases are a match to TRBD2. The germline gives CDR1 SNHLY, CDR2 FYNNEI. This CDR3 contains 14 residues. V trimming: 8 bases; J trimming: 3 bases; junction bases outside the gene matches: 9. The CDR3 DNA is TGTGCCAGCGGGCCGGGACTACCGAAAGAGACCCAGTACTTC. This encodes CASGPGLPKETQYF.

The chain is built from TRBV4-1 and TRBJ1-5; no clear D gene. V lost 0 bases and J 6 bases, leaving 12 bases between the germline ends. This CDR3 has 15 residues. Germline V CDR1 and CDR2: MGHRA, YSYEKL. CDR3 nucleotides: TGCGCCAGCAGCCAAGACAGGTCGAGTCGTCAGCCCCAGCATTTT. It is translated as CASSQDRSSRQPQHF.